A single sample is the source of the 14 T cell receptor beta chains below, sequenced in a study of shared clonotypes between healthy human individuals. The protocol was immunoSEQ multiplex PCR, while the TCRdb copy is restricted to in-frame clones and leaves out a portion. This sample yields more than 2,000,000 clones, of which approximately 93% are seen a single time; about 0.41% belongs to the top ten. The sample comprised naive CD4+ T cells from PBMCs. Specified subset: CD45RA+ positively selected. The receptors derive from a man younger than 30 in good health. Some clones in this sample may be carry-over from other donors' samples.

V is TRBV9 and J is TRBJ2-6; D not resolved. Per the germline V gene, CDR1 is SGDLS and CDR2 is YYNGEE. The CDR3 contains 14 residues. V was shortened by 4 bases and J by 1 base, with 6 bases between the two germline ends. The CDR3 nucleotides are TGTGCCAGCAGCCTCCCTTCTGGGGCCAACGTCCTGACTTTC. Its translation is CASSLPSGANVLTF.

J is TRBJ2-3 and V is TRBV18; D is unresolved. Trimming stripped 6 bases from V and 3 bases from J, with 10 bases between. The CDR3 length is 13 residues. Germline V CDR1 and CDR2: KGHSH, LQKENI. The CDR3 here is CASSPTQTDTQYF. The CDR3 DNA is TGTGCCAGCTCCCCTACCCAGACAGATACGCAGTATTTT.

V gene TRBV9 combines with J gene TRBJ1-3, with no clear D. V dropped 0 bases and J dropped 5 bases, with 9 bases sitting between them. Per germline, CDR1 SGDLS and CDR2 YYNGEE. The CDR3 runs to 14 residues. CDR3 nucleotides: TGTGCCAGCAGCGTAGGAGGAGCGAGAAACACCATATATTTT. Its translation: CASSVGGARNTIYF.

V is TRBV2 and J is TRBJ1-2; D is unresolved. CDR1 is SNHLY and CDR2 is FYNNEI in the germline V gene. The CDR3 loop spans 11 amino acids. V lost 3 bases and J lost 4, with 3 bases in between. The CDR3 DNA reads TGTGCCAGCAGTGATGTCTATGGCTACACCTTC. Amino acid sequence: CASSDVYGYTF.

The V call is TRBV18, the J call TRBJ1-5, with D perhaps TRBD1 (5 bases). V lost 0 bases, J lost 9 bases, and 18 bases lay in between. Looked up from germline, CDR1 is KGHSH and CDR2 is LQKENI. The CDR3 contains 16 residues. CDR3 amino acids: CASSPPGGGELWPQHF. The CDR3 bases are TGTGCCAGCTCACCACCAGGAGGAGGGGAATTGTGGCCCCAGCATTTT. The variable domain in full, with the rest retrieved from reference TRBV18 and TRBJ1-5, is NAGVMQNPRHLVRRRGQEARLRCSPMKGHSHVYWYRQLPEEGLKFMVYLQKENIIDESGMPKERFSAEFPKEGPSILRIQQVVRGDSAAYFCASSPPGGGELWPQHFGDGTRLSIL.

This chain connects TRBV5-1 to TRBJ2-7; D gene ambiguous. The ends were cut back, 3 bases at V and 6 bases at J, with 16 bases in the middle. Germline V gene sequence: CDR1 SGHRS, CDR2 YFSETQ. This CDR3 is built from 14 residues. CDR3 residues: CASSSQGPESEQYF. The CDR3 DNA reads TGCGCCAGCAGCTCGCAAGGGCCAGAAAGCGAGCAGTACTTC.

This sequence joins TRBV7-2 and TRBJ2-3, with 11 bases aligning to TRBD2. The V gene's germline CDR1 is SGHTA and CDR2 FQGNSA. J lost 4 bases, V lost 5 bases, and 8 bases had no gene match. This CDR3 spans 16 amino acids. CDR3 nucleotide sequence: TGTGCCAGCAGCCCGAATAGCGGGAGGGCCGCAGATACGCAGTATTTT. Translating it yields CASSPNSGRAADTQYF.

Regarding this clone: Within the sample, other DNA sequences also encode this same CDR3. The rearrangement joins TRBV28 to TRBJ1-2; a possible D gene is TRBD1 (5 bases). V was shortened by 6 bases and J by 5 bases, with 13 bases between the two germline ends. Germline assignment: CDR1 MDHEN and CDR2 SYDVKM. This CDR3 contains 13 residues. The chain's CDR3 is CASSLRDGYGYTF. The CDR3 DNA reads as TGTGCCAGCAGCCTGAGGGACGGATATGGCTACACCTTC.

The sample holds one count of this clone. The chain has TRBV5-6 and TRBJ1-3; D is uncertain. V lost 4 bases and J 1 base, leaving 9 bases between the germline ends. The CDR3 extends over 14 amino acids. The germline gives CDR1 SGHDT, CDR2 YYEEEE. The CDR3 nucleotides are TGTGCCAGCAGCGGGTCGAGTTCTGGAAACACCATATATTTT. Translating gives CASSGSSSGNTIYF.

V is TRBV7-3 and J is TRBJ2-1; 7 bases match TRBD2. Germline CDR1 reads SGHTA; CDR2 reads FQGTGA. This CDR3 is built from 19 residues. V lost 1 base, J lost 0 bases, and 12 bases stayed unmatched. The CDR3 loop reads CASSLKGPELASSYNEQFF. The CDR3 coding sequence is TGTGCCAGCAGCTTAAAGGGACCCGAACTAGCGAGCTCCTACAATGAGCAGTTCTTC.

In nucleotides, the CDR3 is TGTGCCACCCTCGGGGCGAACTCCTACGAGCAGTACTTC. Amino acids: CATLGANSYEQYF. V and J are TRBV28 and TRBJ2-7; D tentatively reads TRBD1 or TRBD2 (5 bases each). CDR1 and CDR2 from the germline V gene are MDHEN and SYDVKM. Deletions cut 10 bases from V and 0 bases from J, with 13 bases between. The length of the CDR3 is 13 residues. Filled out from reference TRBV28 and TRBJ2-7, the complete variable domain reads DVKVTQSSRYLVKRTGEKVFLECVQDMDHENMFWYRQDPGLGLRLIYFSYDVKMKEKGDIPEGYSVSREKKERFSLILESASTNQTSMYLCATLGANSYEQYFGPGTRLTVT.

The CDR3 loop is CASSQSRGTGTYEQYF. The DNA for the CDR3 is TGCGCCAGCAGCCAAAGTCGCGGGACAGGGACCTACGAGCAGTACTTC. V and J are TRBV4-1 and TRBJ2-7, with 9 bases that match TRBD1. Trimming cost V 2 bases and J 2 bases; bases outside gene matches: 7. The CDR3 loop spans 16 amino acids. Per germline, CDR1 MGHRA and CDR2 YSYEKL.

This rearrangement joins TRBV28 to TRBJ2-1; 8 bases are shared with TRBD2. The CDR3 totals 15 residues. Germline V gives CDR1 MDHEN, CDR2 SYDVKM. The V gene end was trimmed by 4 bases and the J gene end by 5 bases; junction bases not matched to a gene: 7. CDR3 sequence: CASSYSGSGDNEQFF. CDR3 sequence (DNA): TGTGCCAGCAGTTACAGCGGGAGCGGGGACAATGAGCAGTTCTTC.

The genes are TRBV7-2 and TRBJ2-3; TRBD2 matches at 7 bases. The CDR3 is 13 amino acids. J was trimmed by 5 bases and V by 9 bases; bases with no gene match: 8. Germline CDR1 SGHTA, CDR2 FQGNSA. As DNA, the CDR3 is TGTGCCAGTCGGGGGAGGGGTCGAGATACGCAGTATTTT. This codes for CASRGRGRDTQYF.